Following are 22 T cell receptor beta chains from one sample sequenced in a study of immune characterization of retroperitoneal liposarcoma. MiXCR, applied by TCRdb to the PCR reads, yields one record per CDR3 protein. The table lists about 19,000 distinct CDR3 sequences, 35% to 40% of them singletons. Sample: blood. Receptor source: a male donor with retroperitoneal liposarcoma.

With regard to this clonotype: The missing conserved phenylalanine or tryptophan at the end of this CDR3 makes a read error likely. The DNA is omitted, as the CDR3 cannot be located on it reliably, and the CDR3 follows TCRdb's listing. This chain connects TRBV7-6 to TRBJ2-4; TRBD1 is the table's D call and was not checked against the DNA. The CDR3 is 10 amino acids in total, end residues counted. Germline V gene data show CDR1 as SGHVS and CDR2 as FNYEAQ. The CDR3 sequence is CASSSGTGGS.

This clonotype was observed a handful of times. The gene calls are TRBV7-2 and TRBJ1-4, with D perhaps matching TRBD1 (5 bases). Between the trimmed V and J ends, which lost 5 bases and 8 bases, there was a span of 15 bases. CDR1 SGHTA and CDR2 FQGNSA come from the germline V gene. The CDR3 runs 14 residues. The DNA for the CDR3 is TGTGCCAGCAGCAGGGACTACGTTCTAGAAAAACTGTTTTTT. Translation gives CASSRDYVLEKLFF. The full variable domain, completed using reference TRBV7-2 and TRBJ1-4, is GAGVSQSPSNKVTEKGKDVELRCDPISGHTALYWYRQSLGQGLEFLIYFQGNSAPDKSGLPSDRFSAERTGGSVSTLTIQRTQQEDSAVYLCASSRDYVLEKLFFGSGTQLSVL.

To note about this clonotype: A much bigger clone sits one base away, suggesting this may be a read error. The genes are TRBV6-9 and TRBJ1-6; TRBD1 aligns across 8 bases. This CDR3 has 16 residues. From germline, CDR1 is MNHGY and CDR2 SVAAGI. In nucleotides, the CDR3 is TGTGCCAGCAGTCCCCAGGGGGCGGCTCTATATTCACCCCCCCACTTT. Its translation is CASSPQGAALYSPPHF.

This clonotype was counted between two and nine times. The chain has TRBV7-2 and TRBJ2-7; 12 bases line up with TRBD2. The J call is uncertain, as TRBJ2-5 better fits the DNA end. The length of the CDR3 is 14 residues. The germline gives CDR1 SGHTA, CDR2 FQGNSA. The CDR3 protein is CASSPSGRGETQYF. The DNA of the CDR3 is TGTGCCAGCAGCCCTAGCGGGAGGGGGGAGACCCAGTACTTC.

Comments on this clonotype: One junction end does not reproduce the germline sequence, and a read error may be involved. The CDR3 DNA sequence: TGTGCCAGCAGTGAAGCGCACAGGGGCGATACGCAGTCTTTT. Its protein product is CASSEAHRGDTQSF. The V call is TRBV6-1, the J call TRBJ2-3, with 7 bases fitting TRBD1. Germline V gene sequence: CDR1 MNHNS, CDR2 SASEGT. The CDR3 runs to 14 residues.

The chain couples TRBV12-3 or TRBV12-4 to TRBJ1-1; D is unresolved. V was pared by 3 bases and J by 6 bases, with 5 bases between. The length of the CDR3 is 11 residues. The CDR3 sequence is CASSFDSEAFF. In DNA form, the CDR3 reads TGTGCCAGCAGTTTCGATTCTGAAGCTTTCTTT.

There are many counts of this clonotype. V gene TRBV27 combines with J gene TRBJ2-5, with D unresolved. The CDR3 length is 14 residues. Between the trimmed V and J ends, which lost 6 bases and 1 base, there was a span of 12 bases. Looked up from germline, CDR1 is MNHEY and CDR2 is SMNVEV (reference sequence). The CDR3 nucleotides are TGTGCCAGCAGCCGCTCACGGAGCCAAGAGACCCAGTACTTC. This gives the protein CASSRSRSQETQYF.

The chain couples TRBV6-6 to TRBJ2-5; TRBD2 matches 14 bases. After removal of 9 bases from V and 1 base from J, the junction contained 10 bases not matched to a gene. The CDR3 loop spans 17 amino acids. Germline V gene lookup returns CDR1 MNHNY and CDR2 SVGAGI (reference sequence). As DNA, the CDR3 is TGTGCCAGTACAGGACTAGCGGGAGGTCCGGTCCAAGAGACCCAGTACTTC. This gives the protein CASTGLAGGPVQETQYF.

The chain recombines TRBV6-1 with TRBJ1-2; D is uncertain. The length of the CDR3 is 12 residues. The V gene lost 6 bases and the J gene lost 6 bases, with 11 bases spanning the gap. Germline-derived CDR1 and CDR2 are MNHNS and SASEGT. The CDR3 loop is CASRGGSNGYTF. In nucleotides, the CDR3 is TGTGCCAGCAGGGGTGGATCAAATGGCTACACCTTC.

The V gene is TRBV11-3, the J gene TRBJ2-2; D is unclear. Germline CDR1 reads SGHNT; CDR2 reads YENEEA. Deletions cut 3 bases from V and 3 bases from J, with 8 bases between. CDR3 length equals 14 residues. The CDR3 DNA reads TGTGCCAGCAGCTTGAGGAGCTACACCGGGGAGCTGTTTTTT. It translates to CASSLRSYTGELFF.

This clonotype was seen more than once but under ten times. The gene calls are TRBV6-5 and TRBJ2-1; no clear D gene. Germline loops: CDR1 MNHEY, CDR2 SVGAGI. The ends were cut back, 6 bases at V and 9 bases at J, with 21 bases in the middle. The length of the CDR3 is 15 residues. Here the CDR3 reads CASSRRPICPCEQFF. The CDR3 coding sequence is TGTGCCAGCAGCCGCCGCCCGATATGCCCCTGTGAGCAGTTCTTC.

In its sample, this clonotype was seen many times. The chain has TRBV12-3 or TRBV12-4 and TRBJ2-7; TRBD2 agrees at 7 bases. The CDR3 loop spans 16 amino acids. V gave up 4 bases and J gave up 2 bases; unmatched junction bases: 11. The CDR3 sequence is CASSSKPGGVAYEQYF. The CDR3 nucleotides read TGTGCCAGCAGTTCCAAACCGGGAGGAGTAGCCTACGAGCAGTACTTC.

This clonotype was seen ten or more times. The chain carries TRBV25-1 and TRBJ1-2, with TRBD1 matching over 7 bases. The CDR3 consists of 12 residues. The germline CDR1 and CDR2 sequences are MGHDK and SYGVNS. After removal of 6 bases from V and 8 bases from J, the junction contained 6 bases not matched to a gene. CDR3 loop: CASRGTAQGYTF. The CDR3 DNA is TGTGCCAGCAGGGGGACAGCGCAGGGCTACACCTTC.

This clonotype was observed at least ten times. The gene calls are TRBV6-1 and TRBJ2-1; 10 bases fit TRBD1. The V gene end was trimmed by 1 base and the J gene end by 3 bases; junction bases not matched to a gene: 0. The germline V gene encodes CDR1 MNHNS and CDR2 SASEGT. The CDR3 consists of 15 residues. The chain's CDR3 is CASSEGTGGYNEQFF. The CDR3 nucleotides read TGTGCCAGCAGTGAAGGGACAGGGGGCTACAATGAGCAGTTCTTC.

This clonotype is labeled as medium-sized. The chain links TRBV11-1 to TRBJ2-3, with 9 bases aligning to TRBD2. The germline gives CDR1 SGHAT, CDR2 FQDESV (reference sequence). V shed 5 bases and J 0 bases; nucleotides not matched to a gene: 3. This CDR3 is built from 15 residues. The CDR3 nucleotides are TGTGCCAGCAGCCCCCTAGCGGGGAGCACAGATACGCAGTATTTT. This encodes CASSPLAGSTDTQYF.

This chain connects TRBV6-2 or TRBV6-3 to TRBJ2-1, with D uncertain. The CDR3 runs 12 residues. Germline V gene data show CDR1 as MNHEY and CDR2 as SVGEGT. V dropped 3 bases and J dropped 10 bases, with 10 bases sitting between them. The CDR3 bases are TGTGCCAGCAGTTATAGGCAGCGAGAGCAGTTCTTC. It codes for CASSYRQREQFF.

By share of the sample, this clonotype is medium-sized. The genes are TRBV12-3 or TRBV12-4 and TRBJ2-1, with no clear D. The germline V and J ends were trimmed by 5 bases and 10 bases, with 15 bases remaining between them. The CDR3 is made up of 13 amino acids. CDR3 sequence reads: CASSMDGSYEQFF. The CDR3, as DNA: TGTGCCAGCAGTATGGACGGCTCCTACGAGCAGTTCTTC.

This clonotype has at least ten counts. The chain couples TRBV10-2 to TRBJ2-1; D could derive from TRBD1 or TRBD2 (5 bases each). Trimming pared 8 bases from V and 4 bases from J, leaving 9 bases between. CDR1 and CDR2 (germline): WSHSY, SAAADI. The CDR3 runs to 12 residues. The CDR3, as DNA: TGCGCCAGCTACGAGGGGTACAATGAGCAGTTCTTC. Amino acid sequence: CASYEGYNEQFF.

At least ten counts were recorded for this clonotype. The rearrangement uses TRBV27 and TRBJ2-5, with 14 positions matching TRBD2. J lost 3 bases, V lost 6 bases, and 3 bases had no gene match. Germline V lookup: CDR1 MNHEY, CDR2 SMNVEV (reference sequence). The CDR3 totals 15 residues. The CDR3 coding sequence is TGTGCCAGCAGAGGACTAGCGGGGGGAGAAGAGACCCAGTACTTC. Encoded protein: CASRGLAGGEETQYF.

The sample holds a few counts of this clonotype. This chain uses TRBV3-1 with TRBJ2-3; D gene ambiguous. The CDR3 runs 14 residues. V lost 0 bases, J lost 6 bases, and 10 bases lay in between. Germline V gene lookup returns CDR1 LGHDT and CDR2 YNNKEL (reference sequence). The CDR3 region has the DNA TGTGCCAGCAGCCAAGAACCCCTGGCGGATACGCAGTATTTT. Protein product: CASSQEPLADTQYF.

By share of the sample, this clonotype is medium-sized (0.01 to 0.1%). CDR3 loop: CASSDGYEQFF. In DNA, the CDR3 is TGCGCCAGCAGTGACGGCTATGAGCAGTTCTTC. The chain links TRBV10-1 to TRBJ2-1; D remains ambiguous. V dropped 3 bases and J dropped 8 bases, with 5 bases sitting between them. The CDR3 consists of 11 residues. The V gene's germline CDR1 is WNHNN and CDR2 SYGVQD (reference sequence).

The rearrangement joins TRBV11-3 to TRBJ1-1; a possible D gene is TRBD1 (5 bases). The CDR3 totals 14 residues. V lost 3 bases to trimming and J lost 2 bases, with 10 bases between them. Germline V CDR1 and CDR2: SGHNT, YENEEA. The CDR3 protein is CASSFPGYNTEAFF. CDR3 sequence (DNA): TGTGCCAGCAGCTTCCCAGGGTATAACACTGAAGCTTTCTTT.